Listed below are T cell receptor beta chains from one sample, sequenced in a study of spatial heterogeneity in lung cancer. One entry per CDR3 protein, called by TCRdb with MiXCR from the 5' RACE reads. This table holds under 30,000 distinct CDR3 sequences, around 4.6% found once. The source material was PBMCs, sampled at surgery. Source of these receptors: a male donor with early-stage non-small cell lung cancer. The conserved cysteine and the conserved F or W are not part of the CDR3 here. Fields, in order: D gene, V gene, clone size, J gene, CDR3 protein. A D gene is named only where the DNA matches it firmly. For some rows the clone size is stated as once, few or many, or as a class when expanded; others skip it.

d_gene: TRBD1
v_gene: TRBV12-3/TRBV12-4
abundance: medium-sized
j_gene: TRBJ1-5
CDR3aa: ASSPRQGGNQPQH

d_gene: -
v_gene: TRBV7-7
abundance: -
j_gene: TRBJ2-7
CDR3aa: ASSFLTAGGRPVGSYEQY

d_gene: -
v_gene: TRBV28
abundance: many
j_gene: TRBJ1-1
CDR3aa: ASSFGGGGTEAF

d_gene: -
v_gene: TRBV29-1
abundance: many
j_gene: TRBJ1-1
CDR3aa: SATSRTRNTEAF

d_gene: -
v_gene: TRBV3-1
abundance: many
j_gene: TRBJ1-2
CDR3aa: ASSHLQGNYGYT

d_gene: -
v_gene: TRBV7-3
abundance: many
j_gene: TRBJ2-7
CDR3aa: ASSLASGQLYEQY

d_gene: -
v_gene: TRBV15
abundance: few
j_gene: TRBJ2-3
CDR3aa: ATSRDREADTQY

d_gene: -
v_gene: TRBV7-9
abundance: many
j_gene: TRBJ1-2
CDR3aa: ASSPSGVGGYT

d_gene: -
v_gene: TRBV28
abundance: many
j_gene: TRBJ1-5
CDR3aa: ASSFGLGNQPQH

d_gene: -
v_gene: TRBV3-1
abundance: once
j_gene: TRBJ2-5
CDR3aa: ASSGRSRETQY

d_gene: -
v_gene: TRBV5-1
abundance: many
j_gene: TRBJ1-2
CDR3aa: ASSLGQVYGYT

d_gene: TRBD1
v_gene: TRBV7-3
abundance: many
j_gene: TRBJ2-6
CDR3aa: ASSPTGPGANVLT

d_gene: TRBD1
v_gene: TRBV18
abundance: many
j_gene: TRBJ1-6
CDR3aa: ASSPPQGASGSPLH

d_gene: -
v_gene: TRBV7-9
abundance: many
j_gene: TRBJ2-3
CDR3aa: ASTYADTQY

d_gene: TRBD2
v_gene: TRBV4-3
abundance: -
j_gene: TRBJ2-5
CDR3aa: ASSQDSSGETQY

d_gene: -
v_gene: TRBV9
abundance: many
j_gene: TRBJ2-7
CDR3aa: ASSRRFASSYEQY

d_gene: TRBD1
v_gene: TRBV3-1
abundance: many
j_gene: TRBJ1-4
CDR3aa: ASSQGGQGKKLF

d_gene: TRBD2
v_gene: TRBV2
abundance: many
j_gene: TRBJ2-5
CDR3aa: ASSGGAGETETQY

d_gene: -
v_gene: TRBV6-5
abundance: many
j_gene: TRBJ1-1
CDR3aa: ASRGGAAGVNTEAF

d_gene: -
v_gene: TRBV12-3/TRBV12-4
abundance: medium-sized
j_gene: TRBJ2-2
CDR3aa: ASNLQQMNTGELF

d_gene: -
v_gene: TRBV7-2
abundance: many
j_gene: TRBJ2-3
CDR3aa: ASTPVPRGTTTQY

d_gene: TRBD1
v_gene: TRBV20-1
abundance: many
j_gene: TRBJ2-7
CDR3aa: SAREAPQGPPY

d_gene: -
v_gene: TRBV5-5
abundance: many
j_gene: TRBJ2-4
CDR3aa: ASSLLTLAKNIQY

d_gene: -
v_gene: TRBV7-2
abundance: many
j_gene: TRBJ1-1
CDR3aa: ASSLVMRGRTEAF

d_gene: -
v_gene: TRBV28
abundance: many
j_gene: TRBJ2-7
CDR3aa: ASSWTANYEQY

d_gene: -
v_gene: TRBV18
abundance: many
j_gene: TRBJ1-5
CDR3aa: ASSPDSNQPQH

d_gene: TRBD2
v_gene: TRBV5-4
abundance: many
j_gene: TRBJ2-2
CDR3aa: ASSPDRLAGGFGELF

d_gene: TRBD1
v_gene: TRBV10-3
abundance: many
j_gene: TRBJ1-1
CDR3aa: AISGGTGSSGTEAF

d_gene: -
v_gene: TRBV12-3/TRBV12-4
abundance: many
j_gene: TRBJ2-3
CDR3aa: ASSLSPGPSADTQY

d_gene: TRBD2
v_gene: TRBV29-1
abundance: many
j_gene: TRBJ2-3
CDR3aa: SAERGDTQY

d_gene: -
v_gene: TRBV5-1
abundance: -
j_gene: TRBJ1-2
CDR3aa: ASSSARVGGYT

d_gene: TRBD1
v_gene: TRBV7-3
abundance: few
j_gene: TRBJ2-3
CDR3aa: ASSQTGGTDTQY

d_gene: TRBD2
v_gene: TRBV10-3
abundance: many
j_gene: TRBJ2-7
CDR3aa: AISESTSGDEVQY

d_gene: TRBD1
v_gene: TRBV20-1
abundance: many
j_gene: TRBJ2-1
CDR3aa: SAVPGTGGNEQF

d_gene: -
v_gene: TRBV18
abundance: few
j_gene: TRBJ2-7
CDR3aa: ASSTQGEGSEQY

d_gene: -
v_gene: TRBV6-2/TRBV6-3
abundance: many
j_gene: TRBJ2-1
CDR3aa: ASNTGPPRDEQF

d_gene: TRBD1
v_gene: TRBV10-3
abundance: medium-sized
j_gene: TRBJ2-7
CDR3aa: AISEGQGAYEQY

d_gene: TRBD2
v_gene: TRBV28
abundance: many
j_gene: TRBJ2-1
CDR3aa: ASSKKRGGQNEQF

d_gene: TRBD1
v_gene: TRBV5-1
abundance: many
j_gene: TRBJ2-1
CDR3aa: ASSLVGQYSNEQF

d_gene: TRBD1
v_gene: TRBV12-3/TRBV12-4
abundance: many
j_gene: TRBJ2-1
CDR3aa: ASSETGNSYNEQF

d_gene: TRBD2
v_gene: TRBV6-5
abundance: many
j_gene: TRBJ2-3
CDR3aa: ASSYLAGGPFSDTQY

d_gene: TRBD1
v_gene: TRBV29-1
abundance: medium-sized
j_gene: TRBJ2-3
CDR3aa: SGRTGSESTDTQY

d_gene: -
v_gene: TRBV5-8
abundance: many
j_gene: TRBJ1-2
CDR3aa: ASSLAGHTGSYGYT

d_gene: TRBD2
v_gene: TRBV7-6
abundance: many
j_gene: TRBJ2-1
CDR3aa: ASSLSGGSEQF

d_gene: -
v_gene: TRBV12-3/TRBV12-4
abundance: many
j_gene: TRBJ1-5
CDR3aa: ASSFQGSNQPQH

d_gene: -
v_gene: TRBV28
abundance: many
j_gene: TRBJ1-5
CDR3aa: ASSAGNQPQH

d_gene: TRBD2
v_gene: TRBV14
abundance: medium-sized
j_gene: TRBJ2-7
CDR3aa: ASSQELAGEQY

d_gene: -
v_gene: TRBV5-4
abundance: many
j_gene: TRBJ2-1
CDR3aa: ASSLGGLREQF